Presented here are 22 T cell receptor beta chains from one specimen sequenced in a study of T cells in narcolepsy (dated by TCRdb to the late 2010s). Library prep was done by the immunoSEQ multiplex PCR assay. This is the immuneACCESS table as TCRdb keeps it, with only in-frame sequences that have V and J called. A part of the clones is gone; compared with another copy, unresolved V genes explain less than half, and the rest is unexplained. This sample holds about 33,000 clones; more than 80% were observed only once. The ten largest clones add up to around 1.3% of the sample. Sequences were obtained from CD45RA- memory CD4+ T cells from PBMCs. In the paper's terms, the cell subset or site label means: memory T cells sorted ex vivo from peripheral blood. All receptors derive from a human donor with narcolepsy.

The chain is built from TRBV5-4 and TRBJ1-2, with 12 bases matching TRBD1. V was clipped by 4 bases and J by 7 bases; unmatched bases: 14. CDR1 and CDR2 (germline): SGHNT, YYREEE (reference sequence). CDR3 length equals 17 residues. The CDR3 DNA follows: TGTGCCAGCAGCCACTCCGGGACAGGGGGCGTTGGGTCTGGCTACACCTTC. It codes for CASSHSGTGGVGSGYTF.

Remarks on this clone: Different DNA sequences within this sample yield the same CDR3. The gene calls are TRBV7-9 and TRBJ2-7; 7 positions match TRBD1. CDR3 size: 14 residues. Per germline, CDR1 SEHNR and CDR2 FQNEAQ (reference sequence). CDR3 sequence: CASSLGTASYEQYV. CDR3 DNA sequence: TGTGCTAGCAGCTTGGGGACAGCCTCCTACGAGCAGTACGTC.

CDR3 DNA sequence: TGTGCCAGCAGGGAGACAGGGATTAACTATGGCTACACCTTC. Amino acids: CASRETGINYGYTF. The rearrangement uses TRBV7-9 and TRBJ1-2; TRBD1 agrees at 7 bases. Per germline, CDR1 SEHNR and CDR2 FQNEAQ (reference sequence). The V gene end was trimmed by 6 bases and the J gene end by 1 base; junction bases not matched to a gene: 5. The CDR3 extends over 14 amino acids.

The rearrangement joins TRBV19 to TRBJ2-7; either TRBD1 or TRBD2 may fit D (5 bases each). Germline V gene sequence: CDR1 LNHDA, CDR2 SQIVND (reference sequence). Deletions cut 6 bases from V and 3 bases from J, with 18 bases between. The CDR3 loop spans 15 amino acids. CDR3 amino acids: CASRAGTEAVYEQYF. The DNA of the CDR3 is TGTGCCAGTAGAGCCGGGACGGAGGCCGTCTACGAGCAGTACTTC.

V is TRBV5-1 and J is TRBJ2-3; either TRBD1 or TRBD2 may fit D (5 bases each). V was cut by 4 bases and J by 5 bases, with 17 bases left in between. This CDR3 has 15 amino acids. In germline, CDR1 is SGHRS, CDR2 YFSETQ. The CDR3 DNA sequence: TGCGCCAGCAGCCCAGGGACGCCCGAAGTAGATACGCAGTATTTT. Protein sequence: CASSPGTPEVDTQYF. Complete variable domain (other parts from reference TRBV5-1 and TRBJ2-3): KAGVTQTPRYLIKTRGQQVTLSCSPISGHRSVSWYQQTPGQGLQFLFEYFSETQRNKGNFPGRFSGRQFSNSRSEMNVSTLELGDSALYLCASSPGTPEVDTQYFGPGTRLTVL.

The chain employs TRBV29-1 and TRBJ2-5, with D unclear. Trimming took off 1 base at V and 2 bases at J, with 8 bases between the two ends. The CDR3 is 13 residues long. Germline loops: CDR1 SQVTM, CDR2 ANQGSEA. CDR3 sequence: CSVEARRQETQYF. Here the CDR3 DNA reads TGCAGCGTTGAAGCTCGAAGACAAGAGACCCAGTACTTC.

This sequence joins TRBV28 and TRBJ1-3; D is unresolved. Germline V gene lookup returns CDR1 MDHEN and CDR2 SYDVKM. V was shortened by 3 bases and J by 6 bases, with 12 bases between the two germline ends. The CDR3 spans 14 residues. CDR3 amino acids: CASSFARLVNTIYF. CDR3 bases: TGTGCCAGCAGTTTCGCGAGACTGGTAAACACCATATATTTT.

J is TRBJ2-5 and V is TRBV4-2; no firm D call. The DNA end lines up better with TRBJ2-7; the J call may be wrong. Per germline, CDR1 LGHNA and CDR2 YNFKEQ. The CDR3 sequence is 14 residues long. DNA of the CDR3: TGTGCCAGCAGCCAAGATCTGGCCACTTACGAGCAGTACTTC. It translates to CASSQDLATYEQYF.

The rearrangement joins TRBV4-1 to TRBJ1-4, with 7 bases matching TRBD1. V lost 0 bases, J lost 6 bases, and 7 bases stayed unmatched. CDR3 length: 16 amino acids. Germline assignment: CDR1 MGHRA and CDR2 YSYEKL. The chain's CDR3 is CASSQEGNRGDEKLFF. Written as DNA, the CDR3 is TGCGCCAGCAGCCAAGAAGGGAACAGGGGAGATGAAAAACTGTTTTTT.

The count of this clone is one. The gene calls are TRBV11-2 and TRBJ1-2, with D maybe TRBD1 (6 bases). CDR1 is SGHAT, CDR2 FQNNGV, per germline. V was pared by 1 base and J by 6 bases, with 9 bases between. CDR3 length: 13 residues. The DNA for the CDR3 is TGTGCCAGCAGCTTAGCAGGGGTCAATGGCTACACCTTC. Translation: CASSLAGVNGYTF.

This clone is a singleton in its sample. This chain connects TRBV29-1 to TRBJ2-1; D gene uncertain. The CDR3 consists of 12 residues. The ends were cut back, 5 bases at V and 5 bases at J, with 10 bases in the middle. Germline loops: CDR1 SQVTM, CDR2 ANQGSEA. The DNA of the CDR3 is TGCAGCGTTCGAGTGAGCCACAATGAGCAGTTCTTC. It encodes CSVRVSHNEQFF.

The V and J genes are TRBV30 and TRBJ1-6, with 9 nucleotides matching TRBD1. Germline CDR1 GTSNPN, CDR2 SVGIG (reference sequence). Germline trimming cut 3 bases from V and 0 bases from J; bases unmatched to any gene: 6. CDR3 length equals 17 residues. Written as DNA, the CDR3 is TGTGCCTGGAGGTTACAGGGGGCGAGCTCCTATAATTCACCCCTCCACTTT. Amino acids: CAWRLQGASSYNSPLHF.

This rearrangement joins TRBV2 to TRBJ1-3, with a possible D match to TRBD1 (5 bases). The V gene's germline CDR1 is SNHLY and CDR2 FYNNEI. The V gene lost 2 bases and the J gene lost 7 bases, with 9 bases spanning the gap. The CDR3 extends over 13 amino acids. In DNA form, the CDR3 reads TGTGCCAGCAGTGAATCGTGGGGGAACACCATATATTTT. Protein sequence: CASSESWGNTIYF.

The CDR3 here is CATWGSYNEQFF. CDR3 nucleotides: TGTGCCACCTGGGGATCCTACAATGAGCAGTTCTTC. The chain links TRBV19 to TRBJ2-1, with D uncertain. The V end lost 10 bases, the J end lost 1 base, and 8 bases lay between the germline ends. Germline lookup yields CDR1 LNHDA and CDR2 SQIVND (reference sequence). This CDR3 comprises 12 residues.

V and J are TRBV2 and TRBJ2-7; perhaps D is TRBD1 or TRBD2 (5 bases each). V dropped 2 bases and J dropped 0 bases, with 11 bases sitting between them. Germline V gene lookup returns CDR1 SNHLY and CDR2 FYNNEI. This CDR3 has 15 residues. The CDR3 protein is CASSESGRFSYEQYV. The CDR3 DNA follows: TGTGCCAGCAGTGAATCGGGACGCTTCTCCTACGAGCAGTACGTC.

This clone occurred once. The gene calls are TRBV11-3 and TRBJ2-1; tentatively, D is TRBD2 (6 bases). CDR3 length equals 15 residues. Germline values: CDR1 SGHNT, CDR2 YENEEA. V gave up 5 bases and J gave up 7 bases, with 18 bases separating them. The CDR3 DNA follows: TGTGCCAGCAGCGACGCGGGGAGGTCTCGGAATGAGCAGTTCTTC. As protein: CASSDAGRSRNEQFF.

The CDR3 DNA follows: TGCGCCAGCAGCTTACGGGGGGCCAATGAGCAGTTCTTC. Translated: CASSLRGANEQFF. The chain joins TRBV5-1 to TRBJ2-1; the D gene is possibly TRBD2 (7 bases). Deletions cut 2 bases from V and 6 bases from J, with 9 bases between. Germline V gene sequence: CDR1 SGHRS, CDR2 YFSETQ. This CDR3 has 13 residues.

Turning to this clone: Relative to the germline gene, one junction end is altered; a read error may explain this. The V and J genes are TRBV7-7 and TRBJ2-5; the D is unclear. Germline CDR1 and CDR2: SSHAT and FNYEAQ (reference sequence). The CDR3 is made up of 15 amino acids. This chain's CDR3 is CASSLALGRSETQYF. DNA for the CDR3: TGTGCTAGCAGCTTAGCCCTGGGCCGGTCAGAGACCCAGTACTTC.

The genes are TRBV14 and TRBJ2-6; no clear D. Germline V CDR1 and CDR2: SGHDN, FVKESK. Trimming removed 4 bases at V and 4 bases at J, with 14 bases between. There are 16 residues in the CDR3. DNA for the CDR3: TGTGCCAGCAGCCTTAAGACCGGAAAGGGGGCCAACGTCCTGACTTTC. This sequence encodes CASSLKTGKGANVLTF.

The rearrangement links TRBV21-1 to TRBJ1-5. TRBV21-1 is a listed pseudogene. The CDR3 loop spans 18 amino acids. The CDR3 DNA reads TGTGCCAGCAGGCTAGCGGGTCCTCGGACCGATAGCAATCAGCCCCAGCATTTT. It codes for CASRLAGPRTDSNQPQHF.

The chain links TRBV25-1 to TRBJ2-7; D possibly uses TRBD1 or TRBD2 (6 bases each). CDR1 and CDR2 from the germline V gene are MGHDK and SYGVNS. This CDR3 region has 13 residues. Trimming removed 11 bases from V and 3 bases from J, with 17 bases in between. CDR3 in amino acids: CASRGDGDYEQYV. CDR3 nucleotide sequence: TGTGCCTCAAGGGGGGACGGGGACTACGAGCAGTACGTC.

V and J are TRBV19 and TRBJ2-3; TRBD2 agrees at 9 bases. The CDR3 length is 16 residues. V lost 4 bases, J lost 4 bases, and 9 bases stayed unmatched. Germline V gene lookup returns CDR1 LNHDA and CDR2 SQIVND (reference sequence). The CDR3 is CASSSHRRGGPDTQYF. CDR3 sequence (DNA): TGTGCCAGTAGTAGCCACCGGCGGGGGGGCCCAGATACGCAGTATTTT. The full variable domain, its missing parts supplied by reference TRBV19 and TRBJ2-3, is DGGITQSPKYLFRKEGQNVTLSCEQNLNHDAMYWYRQDPGQGLRLIYYSQIVNDFQKGDIAEGYSVSREKKESFPLTVTSAQKNPTAFYLCASSSHRRGGPDTQYFGPGTRLTVL.